This section outlines one T cell receptor (beta chain) sequence together with its context. This clonotype was seen repeatedly, ten times or more. Its recognized antigen is unknown. Base qualities are not at hand, and no much larger clone is one base apart. These data originate in a study of read filtering for tumor transcriptome and immune sequencing (dated by TCRdb to the early 2020s). Regarding the research as a whole: Of the patients in the cohort, 16 to 20 were male and more than 12 were female, and their mean age was 65.9 years, with a range of roughly 40 to 80. One of the main goals was to work out a read-filtering strategy for immune repertoire data, in particular whether clonotypes backed by only a single read should be removed. After DNase treatment, whole-transcriptome libraries were prepared with the TruSeq RNA Access Library Prep Kit. By revised international staging, roughly 8 patients were R-ISS I, under 20 were R-ISS II and roughly 7 were R-ISS III. Using the same bone marrow samples, the study ran both targeted immune repertoire sequencing and bulk whole-transcriptome sequencing and then compared the TCR repertoires from each method. TCR-region mapped reads per sample ranged from about 3.5 to 11 million with IR-seq versus only about 85 to 1273 with RNA-seq.

After removal of 1 base from V and 5 bases from J, the junction retains 8 bases not matched to a gene. Measured from the cysteine to the phenylalanine, the CDR3 is 18 residues long. Only the CDR3 DNA stays, 54 bases, in frame from base 1. General conclusions and limits of the study: Removing single-read clonotypes increased the correlation between IR-seq and RNA-seq shared clonotype proportions. Compared with RNA-seq, IR-seq captured clonotypes at much greater depth and more reliably, and a smaller IR-seq throughput was enough to identify most of the shared clonotypes. Rather than purified T cells, the sorted CD138-negative fraction was a mixed bone marrow immune population. In IR-seq, single-read clonotypes were approximately 80% of clonotypes but 3% to 4% of total reads; in RNA-seq they were 60% to 75% of clonotypes and 35% to 45% of reads.

The Immunoverse kit was used to build TCR libraries from about 400 ng RNA, with molecular barcoded adaptors covering alpha/delta and beta/gamma chains. TCR library preparation used the same RNA that was used for transcriptome sequencing. TCR libraries were sequenced on an Illumina HiSeq 4000 with 2 x 150 cycles. The authors processed their data as follows. Using MiXCR, which included quality filtering and error correction, TCR reads were aligned to human V, D, J and C references and then assembled into CDR3 clonotypes. The tcR package in R was used for analysis of clonotype counts and gene usage diversity. For inspection of raw mapping reads, RNA-seq reads were mapped by STAR aligner version 2.5.3a onto GRCh37 of the human genome. IR-seq fastq files were randomly downsampled with Seqtk 1.3 to test the effect of sequencing depth on detected clonotypes. TCRdb ran its own pipeline on the public reads, namely fastp trimming at Q25 and MiXCR clone calling, and kept in-frame beta chains. Here each entry gathers all rows of one CDR3 protein and keeps the most common genes and DNA. The V and J calls were determined by TCRdb, not by the authors. The sample data list roughly 46,000 distinct CDR3 sequences, and 9.5% to 15% of these were observed just once. The leading ten clones occupy approximately 14% of the sample.

Every patient had bone marrow sampled at the time of active disease. Ficoll-Hypaque density gradient centrifugation was used to isolate the bone marrow mononuclear cells. Myeloma plasma cells were removed and CD138-negative cells were obtained by negative selection following labeling with CD138 magnetic microbeads on a MACS separator. Flow cytometry on an Attune NxT with CD138 antibodies was used to check the purity of the isolated cells. TRIzol reagent was used to extract total RNA, which was then quantified with a NanoDrop spectrophotometer. Paired RNA-seq and IR-seq were performed on each patient's CD138-negative bone marrow sample.

The clonotype comes from a donor over 35 with multiple myeloma. Rearrangement joined TRBV23-1 to TRBJ2-5, with 15 junctional bases fitting TRBD2. TRBV23-1 counts as an open reading frame of uncertain function. Sequencing input: a population of CD138-negative cells sorted from bone marrow. The cell subset or site label for this specimen denotes: bone marrow mononuclear cells depleted of CD138+ plasma/myeloma cells by negative magnetic selection. The CDR3: CASSQWTSGRAIFETQYF. The DNA sequence follows: TGCGCCAGCAGTCAATGGACTAGCGGGAGGGCCATATTTGAGACCCAGTACTTC.